This passage covers 19 T cell receptor beta chains from one sample sequenced in a study of cytomegalovirus exposure and HLA in healthy donors. Clones were sequenced by immunoSEQ multiplex PCR, and TCRdb holds only the in-frame ones, with some missing. The repertoire has 150,000 to 200,000 clones, 85% of them found once; the top ten carry around a sixth. Source material: PBMCs. Every receptor here comes from a man younger than 35 in good health and CMV-seropositive.

The chain uses TRBV29-1 and TRBJ2-5; weak D call: TRBD1 (6 bases). V was trimmed by 5 bases and J by 5 bases, leaving 15 bases between them. Germline V lookup: CDR1 SQVTM, CDR2 ANQGSEA. The CDR3 totals 13 residues. The CDR3 spells CSVPSTGRETQYF. As DNA, the CDR3 is TGCAGCGTTCCCTCGACAGGCCGGGAGACCCAGTACTTC.

The chain joins TRBV5-1 to TRBJ2-5, with TRBD2 identical over 11 bases. The CDR3 is made up of 14 amino acids. With 3 bases clipped from V and 4 bases from J, the junction kept 2 bases outside the gene matches. The germline V gene encodes CDR1 SGHRS and CDR2 YFSETQ. The CDR3 DNA follows: TGCGCCAGCAGCTCCGGACTAGCGGGAGAGACCCAGTACTTC. Protein product: CASSSGLAGETQYF. The full variable domain, completed using reference TRBV5-1 and TRBJ2-5, is KAGVTQTPRYLIKTRGQQVTLSCSPISGHRSVSWYQQTPGQGLQFLFEYFSETQRNKGNFPGRFSGRQFSNSRSEMNVSTLELGDSALYLCASSSGLAGETQYFGPGTRLLVL.

The CDR3 is CATSEDLGNTIYF. As DNA, the CDR3 is TGTGCCACTAGTGAAGATCTTGGAAACACCATATATTTT. The rearrangement links TRBV2 to TRBJ1-3; no firm D call. Trimming removed 10 bases from V and 3 bases from J, with 13 bases in between. From germline, CDR1 is SNHLY and CDR2 FYNNEI. The CDR3 is 13 amino acids.

This chain links TRBV7-9 with TRBJ2-2; 8 bases match TRBD1. Germline trimming cut 5 bases from V and 0 bases from J; bases unmatched to any gene: 5. This CDR3 has 16 amino acids. The germline V gene encodes CDR1 SEHNR and CDR2 FQNEAQ (reference sequence). The CDR3 loop reads CASSARDRTNTGELFF. DNA for the CDR3: TGTGCCAGCAGCGCCCGGGACAGGACGAACACCGGGGAGCTGTTTTTT.

The chain uses TRBV7-3 and TRBJ1-1, with 7 bases that match TRBD1. The CDR3 has 15 amino acids. Germline CDR1 SGHTA, CDR2 FQGTGA. Trimming removed 5 bases from V and 1 base from J; junction bases left unmatched: 7. The chain's CDR3 is CASSMTGTANTEAFF. The CDR3 bases are TGTGCCAGCAGCATGACCGGGACAGCGAACACTGAAGCTTTCTTT.

This rearrangement joins TRBV7-9 to TRBJ2-1, with D unresolved. The CDR3 is 13 amino acids. Germline CDR1 SEHNR, CDR2 FQNEAQ (reference sequence). The germline V and J ends were trimmed by 7 bases and 0 bases, with 7 bases remaining between them. DNA for the CDR3: TGTGCCAGCATTGGCAACTCCTACAATGAGCAGTTCTTC. As protein: CASIGNSYNEQFF.

The CDR3 DNA reads TGTGCCAGCAGCACAGACAGGGGGTGGGGCGAGCAGTACTTC. Translation gives CASSTDRGWGEQYF. V is TRBV28 and J is TRBJ2-7; TRBD1 matches at 9 bases. This CDR3 spans 14 amino acids. CDR1 is MDHEN, CDR2 SYDVKM, per germline. V lost 6 bases and J lost 6; bases outside the gene matches: 9.

The V gene is TRBV7-9, the J gene TRBJ2-2; 7 bases match TRBD2. The germline CDR1 and CDR2 sequences are SEHNR and FQNEAQ (reference sequence). V was clipped by 2 bases and J by 2 bases; unmatched bases: 2. CDR3 size: 15 residues. CDR3 residues: CASSLSGANTGELFF. CDR3 DNA: TGTGCCAGCAGCTTAAGCGGGGCCAACACCGGGGAGCTGTTTTTT.

Only one count was recorded for this clone. The V gene is TRBV29-1, the J gene TRBJ2-2, with TRBD2 identical over 12 bases. V shed 6 bases, J shed 8 bases, and the junction held 16 bases outside the gene matches. Germline V gives CDR1 SQVTM, CDR2 ANQGSEA. CDR3 length: 17 residues. The CDR3 here is CSVPRGPSGGAGGELFF. The CDR3 region has the DNA TGCAGCGTCCCCAGGGGCCCTAGCGGGGGGGCTGGAGGGGAGCTGTTTTTT.

The CDR3 DNA reads as TGCGCCAGCAGCCAAGATAGCGGAGGCTCCTACAATGAGCAGTTCTTC. Its translation is CASSQDSGGSYNEQFF. The chain recombines TRBV4-1 with TRBJ2-1; the D gene is possibly TRBD2 (6 bases). Germline assignment: CDR1 MGHRA and CDR2 YSYEKL. V was pared by 0 bases and J by 0 bases, with 9 bases between. The length of the CDR3 is 16 residues.

The CDR3 coding sequence is TGTGCCAGCAGTTTGGTCGGGTTACGGGAAAAACTGTTTTTT. Its protein is CASSLVGLREKLFF. The chain has TRBV27 and TRBJ1-4; D is uncertain. The CDR3 sequence is 14 residues long. Germline V CDR1 and CDR2: MNHEY, SMNVEV (reference sequence). V lost 3 bases, J lost 8 bases, and 13 bases lay in between.

The chain has TRBV9 and TRBJ2-3; TRBD2 matches 11 bases. The V and J ends lost 0 bases and 5 bases, in that order; junction bases with no gene match: 8. The CDR3 loop spans 17 amino acids. Per the germline V gene, CDR1 is SGDLS and CDR2 is YYNGEE. The CDR3 DNA reads as TGTGCCAGCAGCGTAGAGGATAGCGGGGGGGTGGGAGATACGCAGTATTTT. It codes for CASSVEDSGGVGDTQYF. The variable domain in full, completed from reference TRBV9 and TRBJ2-3, reads DSGVTQTPKHLITATGQRVTLRCSPRSGDLSVYWYQQSLDQGLQFLIQYYNGEERAKGNILERFSAQQFPDLHSELNLSSLELGDSALYFCASSVEDSGGVGDTQYFGPGTRLTVL.

The rearrangement joins TRBV5-4 to TRBJ2-3; 7 nucleotides match TRBD2. This CDR3 region has 14 residues. The V gene's germline CDR1 is SGHNT and CDR2 YYREEE (reference sequence). Trimming took 5 bases from V and 8 from J; bases not matched to a gene: 11. CDR3 sequence reads: CASRAWGGGGTQYF. CDR3 nucleotide sequence: TGTGCCAGCAGGGCCTGGGGGGGTGGAGGTACGCAGTATTTT. The variable domain in full, with the rest retrieved from reference TRBV5-4 and TRBJ2-3, is ETGVTQSPTHLIKTRGQQVTLRCSSQSGHNTVSWYQQALGQGPQFIFQYYREEENGRGNFPPRFSGLQFPNYSSELNVNALELDDSALYLCASRAWGGGGTQYFGPGTRLTVL.

The chain carries TRBV27 and TRBJ2-7; D is unclear. Germline V gene data show CDR1 as MNHEY and CDR2 as SMNVEV (reference sequence). The V gene lost 7 bases and the J gene lost 5 bases, with 3 bases spanning the gap. There are 9 residues in the CDR3. The CDR3 loop reads CASTNEQYF. DNA for the CDR3: TGTGCCAGCACAAACGAGCAGTACTTC.

The rearrangement joins TRBV7-9 to TRBJ2-2, with TRBD1 identical over 8 bases. Germline trimming cut 4 bases from V and 4 bases from J; bases unmatched to any gene: 5. Germline-derived CDR1 and CDR2 are SEHNR and FQNEAQ (reference sequence). This CDR3 has 15 amino acids. In DNA form, the CDR3 reads TGTGCCAGCAGCTCAGGGGGCTTGGGCACCGGGGAGCTGTTTTTT. It is translated as CASSSGGLGTGELFF.

The genes are TRBV9 and TRBJ1-2; tentative D call: TRBD1 (5 bases). Between the trimmed V and J ends, which lost 0 bases and 0 bases, there was a span of 24 bases. The CDR3 covers 20 residues. Germline V gene sequence: CDR1 SGDLS, CDR2 YYNGEE. The CDR3 sequence: CASSVEVDFDGGFPNYGYTF. DNA of the CDR3: TGTGCCAGCAGCGTAGAAGTAGATTTCGACGGGGGGTTTCCTAACTATGGCTACACCTTC.

Comment on this clone: One end of the junction is discordant with germline, which a read error may explain. Other DNA sequences from this sample encode an identical CDR3 as well. The chain uses TRBV4-1 and TRBJ1-1; the match to TRBD1 covers 9 bases. The germline V gene has CDR1 MGHRA and CDR2 YSYEKL. This CDR3 spans 15 amino acids. This CDR3 reads CASSPTGGLNTEAFF. The CDR3 DNA is TGCGCCAGCAGCCCGACAGGGGGTTTGAATACTGAAGCTTTCTTT.

The chain has TRBV11-1 and TRBJ2-3; perhaps TRBD2 as D (5 bases). Germline CDR1 SGHAT, CDR2 FQDESV (reference sequence). This CDR3 comprises 14 residues. V lost 5 bases to trimming and J lost 1 base, with 10 bases between them. CDR3 in DNA: TGTGCCAGCAGCCCCCCTAGCCGCACAGATACGCAGTATTTT. Translated: CASSPPSRTDTQYF. The whole variable domain, remainder taken from reference TRBV11-1 and TRBJ2-3, is EAEVAQSPRYKITEKSQAVAFWCDPISGHATLYWYRQILGQGPELLVQFQDESVVDDSQLPKDRFSAERLKGVDSTLKIQPAELGDSAMYLCASSPPSRTDTQYFGPGTRLTVL.

This chain links TRBV9 with TRBJ1-1; D unresolved. CDR1 is SGDLS and CDR2 is YYNGEE in the germline V gene. This CDR3 is built from 13 residues. The V and J ends lost 2 bases and 8 bases respectively, with 13 bases between them. The CDR3 DNA sequence: TGTGCCAGCAGCGTTGGACGGGAGGGAGAAGCTTTCTTT. Translating it yields CASSVGREGEAFF.